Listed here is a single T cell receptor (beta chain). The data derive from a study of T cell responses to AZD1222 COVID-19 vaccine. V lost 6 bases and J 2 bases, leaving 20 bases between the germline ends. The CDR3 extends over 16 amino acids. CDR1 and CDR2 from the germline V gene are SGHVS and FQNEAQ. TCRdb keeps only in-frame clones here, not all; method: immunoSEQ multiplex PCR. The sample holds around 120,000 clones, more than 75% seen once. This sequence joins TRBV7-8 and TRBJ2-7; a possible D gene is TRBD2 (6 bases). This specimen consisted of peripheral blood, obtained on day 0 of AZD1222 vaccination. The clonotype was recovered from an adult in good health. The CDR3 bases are TGTGCCAGCAGTTCCCGGCCGGGACTCTTTCCCTACGAGCAGTACTTC. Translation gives CASSSRPGLFPYEQYF.